Following are 28 T cell receptor beta chains from one sample sequenced in a study of STAT5B mutations in CD4+ large granular lymphocyte leukemia. Profiled with immunoSEQ multiplex PCR; TCRdb holds only in-frame clones, not every one. The sample lists under 40,000 clones, 71% occurring once. Sequences were obtained from CD4+ T cells from blood buffy coats. These receptors were obtained from a human donor in good health.

The chain joins TRBV13 to TRBJ2-2; D ambiguous. This CDR3 region has 15 residues. Germline values: CDR1 PRHDT, CDR2 FYEKMQ (reference sequence). The V gene lost 5 bases and the J gene lost 4 bases, with 14 bases spanning the gap. The CDR3 sequence is CASSPNGVGTGELFF. The CDR3 DNA reads TGTGCCAGCAGCCCGAATGGGGTGGGCACCGGGGAGCTGTTTTTT.

The chain couples TRBV7-6 to TRBJ2-2, with 8 bases fitting TRBD1. Germline assignment: CDR1 SGHVS and CDR2 FNYEAQ. The CDR3 is 17 amino acids. V dropped 0 bases and J dropped 6; count of bases not matched to a gene: 9. CDR3 DNA: TGTGCCAGCAGCTTAGCTCCGGTAGGACAGGGCTCCGGGGAGCTGTTTTTT. As protein: CASSLAPVGQGSGELFF.

The V call is TRBV7-9, the J call TRBJ1-2; D might be TRBD1 (5 bases). CDR1 SEHNR and CDR2 FQNEAQ come from the germline V gene (reference sequence). CDR3 size: 14 residues. Trimming took 5 bases from V and 3 from J, leaving 13 bases between them. The DNA of the CDR3 is TGTGCCAGCAGCATTACCAGGGCGGACTATGGCTACACCTTC. Encoded protein: CASSITRADYGYTF.

The genes are TRBV29-1 and TRBJ1-4, with 8 bases aligning to TRBD1. CDR3 length: 15 residues. Per the germline V gene, CDR1 is SQVTM and CDR2 is ANQGSEA. The V gene end was trimmed by 4 bases and the J gene end by 0 bases; junction bases not matched to a gene: 4. CDR3 loop: CSVGQGFATNEKLFF. The CDR3 nucleotides are TGCAGCGTTGGACAGGGGTTCGCAACTAATGAAAAACTGTTTTTT.

The rearrangement links TRBV6-6 to TRBJ1-1; D not certain. V lost 2 bases and J 7 bases, leaving 5 bases between the germline ends. CDR1 and CDR2 (germline): MNHNY, SVGAGI (reference sequence). This CDR3 is built from 11 residues. The CDR3, as DNA: TGTGCCAGCAGTTACCGGGATGAAGCTTTCTTT. It translates to CASSYRDEAFF.

The genes are TRBV2 and TRBJ1-6, with 7 nucleotides matching TRBD1. J gave up 7 bases and V 8 bases, and 5 bases lay outside the gene matches. The germline gives CDR1 SNHLY, CDR2 FYNNEI. The CDR3 length is 13 residues. The CDR3 nucleotides are TGTGCCAGCCGGGACAGACTAAATTCACCCCTCCACTTT. Its protein is CASRDRLNSPLHF.

This clone has a single count. V gene TRBV9 combines with J gene TRBJ2-2; D uncertain. Per the germline V gene, CDR1 is SGDLS and CDR2 is YYNGEE. With 1 base removed from V and 8 bases from J, the gap between germline ends came to 12 bases. The CDR3 is made up of 14 amino acids. CDR3 protein: CASSVPKAAGELFF. Written as DNA, the CDR3 is TGTGCCAGCAGCGTACCCAAGGCAGCTGGGGAGCTGTTTTTT.

V usage is TRBV7-9 and J usage is TRBJ2-7, with 10 positions matching TRBD1. Germline trimming cut 4 bases from V and 3 bases from J; bases unmatched to any gene: 6. This CDR3 is 15 amino acids long. In germline, CDR1 is SEHNR, CDR2 FQNEAQ (reference sequence). The CDR3 nucleotides are TGTGCCAGCAGCTCCCGGGACAGGGGCTTCTACGAGCAGTACTTC. Protein sequence: CASSSRDRGFYEQYF. Supplemented by reference TRBV7-9 and TRBJ2-7, the full variable domain reads DTGVSQNPRHKITKRGQNVTFRCDPISEHNRLYWYRQTLGQGPEFLTYFQNEAQLEKSRLLSDRFSAERPKGSFSTLEIQRTEQGDSAMYLCASSSRDRGFYEQYFGPGTRLTVT.

In DNA form, the CDR3 reads TGTGCCAGCAGCCCGGGGACTAGGGACACCGGGGAGCTGTTTTTT. This encodes CASSPGTRDTGELFF. The V gene is TRBV11-2, the J gene TRBJ2-2; 8 nucleotides align to TRBD2. After removal of 5 bases from V and 3 bases from J, the junction contained 5 bases not matched to a gene. This CDR3 is built from 15 residues. In germline, CDR1 is SGHAT, CDR2 FQNNGV. Full variable domain (remainder filled in from reference TRBV11-2 and TRBJ2-2): EAGVAQSPRYKIIEKRQSVAFWCNPISGHATLYWYQQILGQGPKLLIQFQNNGVVDDSQLPKDRFSAERLKGVDSTLKIQPAKLEDSAVYLCASSPGTRDTGELFFGEGSRLTVL.

The chain links TRBV7-2 to TRBJ1-3, with a weak D call TRBD1 (5 bases). The CDR3 runs to 15 residues. In germline, CDR1 is SGHTA, CDR2 FQGNSA. Trimming took off 5 bases at V and 2 bases at J, with 13 bases between the two ends. CDR3 in amino acids: CASSMGGVAGNTIYF. CDR3 in DNA: TGTGCCAGCAGCATGGGGGGGGTCGCTGGAAACACCATATATTTT.

The chain is built from TRBV4-1 and TRBJ1-4; D remains unclear. V was shortened by 4 bases and J by 3 bases, with 6 bases between the two germline ends. CDR3 length: 13 amino acids. Germline lookup yields CDR1 MGHRA and CDR2 YSYEKL. CDR3 sequence reads: CASSLQSNEKLFF. The DNA of the CDR3 is TGCGCCAGCAGCCTCCAGTCTAATGAAAAACTGTTTTTT.

The gene calls are TRBV6-4 and TRBJ1-2; 7 positions agree with TRBD1. Germline V gene data show CDR1 as MRHNA and CDR2 as SNTAGT. J gave up 4 bases and V 2 bases, and 7 bases lay outside the gene matches. The CDR3 is 15 amino acids. In DNA, the CDR3 is TGTGCCAGCAGTGACGGCAACAGGGGTACCTATGGCTACACCTTC. This gives the protein CASSDGNRGTYGYTF.

The rearrangement uses TRBV5-6 and TRBJ2-7, with TRBD1 identical over 9 bases. The CDR3 is 14 residues long. Germline loops: CDR1 SGHDT, CDR2 YYEEEE. The trim removed 3 bases at V and 9 bases at J, leaving 10 bases unmatched. For the CDR3, the DNA is TGTGCCAGCAGCTCCCGGGACAGGGTTATCGGGCAGTACTTC. Its protein is CASSSRDRVIGQYF.

This chain joins TRBV9 and TRBJ2-5, with TRBD2 matching 14 bases. CDR1 and CDR2 from the germline V gene are SGDLS and YYNGEE. The CDR3 has 20 amino acids. The V segment lost 3 bases and the J segment 0 bases; nucleotides outside the gene matches: 13. The CDR3 spells CASSAQGTSGGPPDQETQYF. CDR3 nucleotide sequence: TGTGCCAGCAGCGCCCAGGGGACTAGCGGGGGTCCACCCGACCAAGAGACCCAGTACTTC.

This chain connects TRBV2 to TRBJ1-2, with a possible D match to TRBD1 (5 bases). The germline V gene encodes CDR1 SNHLY and CDR2 FYNNEI. The CDR3 spans 13 residues. V was cut by 0 bases and J by 6 bases, with 8 bases left in between. The CDR3 bases are TGTGCCAGCAGTGAAGCTCCAGGGAATGGCTACACCTTC. Amino acid sequence: CASSEAPGNGYTF.

The gene calls are TRBV5-5 and TRBJ1-5, with D hard to call. Germline loops: CDR1 SGHKS, CDR2 YYEKEE (reference sequence). The CDR3 length is 15 residues. Trimming left V 0 bases short and J 1 base short, with 8 bases between. The CDR3 DNA reads TGTGCCAGCAGCTTGGGGGTAGGGAGCAATCAGCCCCAGCATTTT. It translates to CASSLGVGSNQPQHF.

The genes are TRBV19 and TRBJ2-7; D gene unclear. The ends were cut back, 4 bases at V and 0 bases at J, with 7 bases in the middle. This CDR3 comprises 13 residues. Germline V gene lookup returns CDR1 LNHDA and CDR2 SQIVND (reference sequence). CDR3 bases: TGTGCCAGTAGTACAGGAAGCTCCTACGAGCAGTACTTC. Translating gives CASSTGSSYEQYF. Full variable domain (outside the CDR3, taken from reference TRBV19 and TRBJ2-7): DGGITQSPKYLFRKEGQNVTLSCEQNLNHDAMYWYRQDPGQGLRLIYYSQIVNDFQKGDIAEGYSVSREKKESFPLTVTSAQKNPTAFYLCASSTGSSYEQYFGPGTRLTVT.

This clone was found a few times. The chain has TRBV6-5 and TRBJ1-1, with 7 nucleotides matching TRBD1. This CDR3 comprises 13 residues. J was trimmed by 4 bases and V by 3 bases; bases with no gene match: 2. Germline V gives CDR1 MNHEY, CDR2 SVGAGI. CDR3 DNA sequence: TGTGCCAGCAGTTATGACAGGGCCACTGAAGCTTTCTTT. This gives the protein CASSYDRATEAFF.

The chain couples TRBV19 to TRBJ2-3; 8 nucleotides align to TRBD2. Germline CDR1 is LNHDA and CDR2 is SQIVND (reference sequence). The V segment lost 7 bases and the J segment 0 bases; nucleotides outside the gene matches: 0. The CDR3 extends over 13 amino acids. As DNA, the CDR3 is TGTGCCAGTAAGCGGGGGAGCACAGATACGCAGTATTTT. It encodes CASKRGSTDTQYF.

The rearrangement joins TRBV11-2 to TRBJ1-4; 7 nucleotides agree with TRBD1. Germline V gene lookup returns CDR1 SGHAT and CDR2 FQNNGV. Losses at the gene ends were 5 bases for V and 4 bases for J; bases not matched to a gene: 10. The CDR3 has 16 amino acids. The CDR3 region is CASSRTTGTVNEKLFF. The DNA of the CDR3 is TGTGCCAGCAGCCGAACAACCGGGACAGTTAATGAAAAACTGTTTTTT. The full variable domain, its missing parts supplied by reference TRBV11-2 and TRBJ1-4, is EAGVAQSPRYKIIEKRQSVAFWCNPISGHATLYWYQQILGQGPKLLIQFQNNGVVDDSQLPKDRFSAERLKGVDSTLKIQPAKLEDSAVYLCASSRTTGTVNEKLFFGSGTQLSVL.

This chain connects TRBV10-1 to TRBJ2-1; the match to TRBD2 covers 7 bases. The CDR3 covers 15 residues. Per the germline V gene, CDR1 is WNHNN and CDR2 is SYGVQD (reference sequence). The trim removed 0 bases at V and 3 bases at J, leaving 2 bases unmatched. DNA for the CDR3: TGCGCCAGCAGTGAGTCGGGGGGGAACTACAATGAGCAGTTCTTC. Its protein product is CASSESGGNYNEQFF.

The chain has TRBV19 and TRBJ1-4, with 8 bases matching TRBD1. The V gene's germline CDR1 is LNHDA and CDR2 SQIVND (reference sequence). J was trimmed by 7 bases and V by 6 bases; bases with no gene match: 7. The CDR3 is made up of 14 amino acids. CDR3 protein: CASSGTGGLEKLFF. The DNA of the CDR3 is TGTGCCAGTAGCGGGACAGGTGGACTTGAAAAACTGTTTTTT.

The chain recombines TRBV14 with TRBJ2-7; unclear D gene. V lost 5 bases, J lost 2 bases, and 7 bases lay in between. The germline gives CDR1 SGHDN, CDR2 FVKESK. The CDR3 sequence is 12 residues long. CDR3 amino acids: CASSRLAYEQYF. The CDR3 DNA reads TGTGCCAGCAGCAGACTCGCCTACGAGCAGTACTTC.

V and J are TRBV6-6 and TRBJ2-7, with D possibly being TRBD1 (6 bases). With 7 bases removed from V and 3 bases from J, the gap between germline ends came to 13 bases. CDR1 MNHNY and CDR2 SVGAGI come from the germline V gene (reference sequence). The CDR3 consists of 13 residues. The DNA of the CDR3 is TGTGCCAGCAACGGACAGAAGCTCTACGAGCAGTACTTC. Translating gives CASNGQKLYEQYF.

V is TRBV4-1 and J is TRBJ2-3; 10 positions match TRBD2. Per the germline V gene, CDR1 is MGHRA and CDR2 is YSYEKL. V trimming: 0 bases; J trimming: 10 bases; junction bases outside the gene matches: 7. The CDR3 is 15 amino acids. As DNA, the CDR3 is TGCGCCAGCAGCCAAGAGAGACTAGCGGGCATTGCGCAGTATTTT. Its translation is CASSQERLAGIAQYF.

The V call is TRBV5-5, the J call TRBJ1-2, with D tentatively TRBD1 (5 bases). Per the germline V gene, CDR1 is SGHKS and CDR2 is YYEKEE (reference sequence). The CDR3 sequence is 16 residues long. The V and J ends lost 4 bases and 4 bases respectively, with 20 bases between them. In DNA, the CDR3 is TGTGCCAGCAGCCCGGGCCGGCAGGGAGGAGGCTATGGCTACACCTTC. Amino acids: CASSPGRQGGGYGYTF.

This rearrangement joins TRBV5-4 to TRBJ2-7; the D gene is possibly TRBD1 (5 bases). Deletions cut 8 bases from V and 0 bases from J, with 18 bases between. The CDR3 runs to 15 residues. Germline V gene lookup returns CDR1 SGHNT and CDR2 YYREEE (reference sequence). The chain's CDR3 is CARSLRTSSSYEQYF. The CDR3 DNA is TGTGCCAGAAGCCTACGGACATCCAGCTCCTACGAGCAGTACTTC.

This clone was counted only a few times. V and J are TRBV7-9 and TRBJ1-5; possible D gene TRBD1, 5 bases. V was pared by 0 bases and J by 2 bases, with 11 bases between. The germline CDR1 and CDR2 sequences are SEHNR and FQNEAQ (reference sequence). This CDR3 spans 16 amino acids. The CDR3 DNA sequence: TGTGCCAGCAGCTTAGCGTTAGGGGACGGCAATCAGCCCCAGCATTTT. Residues: CASSLALGDGNQPQHF.